This TCR beta chain was identified in a study of response to subunit inactivated influenza vaccine. In TCRdb, the RT-PCR reads were re-called with MiXCR into one record per CDR3 protein. The repertoire consists of around 570,000 distinct CDR3 sequences, with around 11% occurring once and the leading ten covering 9.5% to 12%. The CDR3 loop spans 13 amino acids. CDR1 and CDR2 from the germline V gene are SGHRS and YFSETQ. The V and J ends lost 4 bases and 7 bases, in that order; junction bases with no gene match: 8. The same data also contributed to another study, on T cells expressing NK-cell markers. That work adds: Scientists made TCR beta cDNA using 5'RACE template switching with UMIs. Seven of the eight sequenced donors were classified as HCMV-seropositive, and one was classified as seronegative. Top CD8+ clonotypes included the dominant CD3+CD56+NKG2C+ clonotypes in six donors. In a few donors, these clonotypes also led the CD3+CD56-NKG2C+ fraction. The study left the HCMV specificity of expanded NKG2C+ T cell clones unresolved.

The sequencing here drew on PBMCs from blood, taken on the day of vaccination. This clonotype was obtained from a man in his fifties who received an inactivated influenza vaccine. This chain connects TRBV5-1 to TRBJ2-7; 7 bases align to TRBD1. The CDR3 DNA reads TGCGCCAGCAGCACAGGACAGGTTAAGGAGCAGTACTTC. This translates into CASSTGQVKEQYF.